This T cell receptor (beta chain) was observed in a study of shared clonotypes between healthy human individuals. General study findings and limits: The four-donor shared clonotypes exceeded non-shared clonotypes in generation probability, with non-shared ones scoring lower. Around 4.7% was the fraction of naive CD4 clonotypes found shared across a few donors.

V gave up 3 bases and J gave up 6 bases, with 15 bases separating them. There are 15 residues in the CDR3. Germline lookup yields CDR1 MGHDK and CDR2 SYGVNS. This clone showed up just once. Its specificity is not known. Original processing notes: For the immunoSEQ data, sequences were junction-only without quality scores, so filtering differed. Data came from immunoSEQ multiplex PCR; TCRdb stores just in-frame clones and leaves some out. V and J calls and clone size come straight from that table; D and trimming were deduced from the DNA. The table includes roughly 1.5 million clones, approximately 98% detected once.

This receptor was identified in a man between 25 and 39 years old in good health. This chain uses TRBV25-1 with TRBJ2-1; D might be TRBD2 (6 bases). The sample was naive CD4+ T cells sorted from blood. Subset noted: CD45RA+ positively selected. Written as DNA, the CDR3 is TGTGCCAGCAGTGAGGTAGGGACTTTACTCAATGAGCAGTTCTTC. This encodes CASSEVGTLLNEQFF.